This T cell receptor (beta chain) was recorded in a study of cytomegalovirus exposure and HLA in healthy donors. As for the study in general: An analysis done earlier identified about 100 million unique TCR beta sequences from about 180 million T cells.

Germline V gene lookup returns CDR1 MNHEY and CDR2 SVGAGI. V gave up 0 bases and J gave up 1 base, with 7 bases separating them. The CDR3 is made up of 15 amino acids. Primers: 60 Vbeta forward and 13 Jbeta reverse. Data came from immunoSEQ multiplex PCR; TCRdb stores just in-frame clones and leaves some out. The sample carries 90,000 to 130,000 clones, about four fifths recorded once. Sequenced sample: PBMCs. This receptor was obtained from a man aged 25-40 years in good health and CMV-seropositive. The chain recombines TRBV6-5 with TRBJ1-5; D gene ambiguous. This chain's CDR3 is CASSYSYTSNQPQHF. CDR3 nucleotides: TGTGCCAGCAGTTACTCGTACACAAGCAATCAGCCCCAGCATTTT.